What follows describes a single T cell receptor (beta chain). From germline, CDR1 is MNHEY and CDR2 SMNVEV (reference sequence). Deletions cut 1 base from V and 9 bases from J, with 16 bases between. The CDR3 is made up of 16 amino acids. These data are taken from a study of blood T cells in healthy people across ages. About 10 milliliters of peripheral blood were drawn from each donor into EDTA-treated tubes. The total RNA that was extracted per sample amounted to at least 5 micrograms. The authors ran a second PCR of about 6 to 11 cycles using a sample-barcoded 5' primer and a J-beta primer mix. MiXCR, applied by TCRdb to the 5' RACE reads, yields one record per CDR3 protein. In the table there are approximately 800,000 distinct CDR3 sequences, 58% of which are singletons.

The sample taken for sequencing was blood. This receptor was identified in a man in his thirties or forties in good health. The chain couples TRBV27 to TRBJ1-6, with TRBD1 as a possible D gene (5 bases). CDR3 protein: CASSLLGTAGGSPLHF. The CDR3 coding sequence is TGTGCCAGCAGTTTATTAGGAACAGCCGGGGGTTCACCCCTCCACTTT.